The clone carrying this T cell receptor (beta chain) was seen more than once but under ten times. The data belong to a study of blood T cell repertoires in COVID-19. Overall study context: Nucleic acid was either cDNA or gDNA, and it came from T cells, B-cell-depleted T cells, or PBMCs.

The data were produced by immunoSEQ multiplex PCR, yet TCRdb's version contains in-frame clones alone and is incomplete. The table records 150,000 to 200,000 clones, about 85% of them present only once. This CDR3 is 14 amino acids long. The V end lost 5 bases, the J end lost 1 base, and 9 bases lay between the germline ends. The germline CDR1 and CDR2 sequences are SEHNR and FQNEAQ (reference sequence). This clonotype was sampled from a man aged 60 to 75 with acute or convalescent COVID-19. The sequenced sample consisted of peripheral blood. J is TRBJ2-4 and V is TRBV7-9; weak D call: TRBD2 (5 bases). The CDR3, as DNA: TGTGCCAGCAGCCAATGGGAGGCCAAAAACATTCAGTACTTC. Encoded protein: CASSQWEAKNIQYF. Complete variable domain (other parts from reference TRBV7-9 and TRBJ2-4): DTGVSQNPRHKITKRGQNVTFRCDPISEHNRLYWYRQTLGQGPEFLTYFQNEAQLEKSRLLSDRFSAERPKGSFSTLEIQRTEQGDSAMYLCASSQWEAKNIQYFGAGTRLSVL.